This section outlines one T cell receptor beta chain sequence together with its context. Original analysis: Reference gene primer amplification yielded estimated nucleated cell counts. Generated by immunoSEQ multiplex PCR, the TCRdb table keeps only in-frame clones and is missing some. That table is the source of V, J and clone size, and D and trimming were worked out from the DNA. The table lists approximately 60,000 clones, around 87% of them singletons. These data come from a study of blood T cell repertoires in COVID-19. For the study at large: COVID-19 samples from acute and convalescent phases originated in the United States, Italy and Spain. PBMCs, B-cell-depleted T cells, or T cells provided the cDNA or gDNA that made up the material.

The germline CDR1 and CDR2 sequences are KGHSH and LQKENI. The CDR3 loop spans 15 amino acids. V shed 1 base, J shed 8 bases, and the junction held 7 bases outside the gene matches. The TCR sequence derives from a man in his fifties or sixties with active or convalescent COVID-19. The gene calls are TRBV18 and TRBJ2-3, with 9 bases aligning to TRBD2. The sample taken for sequencing was peripheral blood. For the CDR3, the DNA is TGTGCCAGCTCACCACTAGCGGGAGATAGCCCTACGCAGTATTTT. Encoded protein: CASSPLAGDSPTQYF.